Shown below are 22 T cell receptor beta chains from a single sample sequenced in a study of OX40 agonist ivuxolimab in advanced cancers. The library was built by means of the immunoSEQ multiplex PCR assay. TCRdb took this table from immuneACCESS and kept in-frame rearrangements with V and J called. Such tables lack part of the clones; where checked against another copy, unresolved V genes explain under half of the gap, and the rest is unexplained. The table for this sample lists around 53,000 clones; roughly 80% of them were counted only once. Roughly 3% of the sample rests with the top ten. The source was CD4+ or CD8+ T cells sorted from blood, collected in a trial of the OX40 agonist ivuxolimab. These receptors all stem from an adult with an advanced solid tumor such as melanoma, head and neck, liver or kidney cancer.

The chain is built from TRBV10-2 and TRBJ1-1, with 7 positions matching TRBD1. The germline V gene has CDR1 WSHSY and CDR2 SAAADI. The V segment lost 6 bases and the J segment 0 bases; nucleotides outside the gene matches: 1. The CDR3 consists of 13 residues. The CDR3 protein is CASRDRLNTEAFF. CDR3 sequence (DNA): TGCGCCAGCAGGGACAGGTTGAACACTGAAGCTTTCTTT.

V usage is TRBV27 and J usage is TRBJ2-1; D possibly corresponds to TRBD1 (6 bases). Germline V gives CDR1 MNHEY, CDR2 SMNVEV (reference sequence). This CDR3 region has 15 residues. V lost 3 bases and J 9 bases, leaving 18 bases between the germline ends. The CDR3 DNA sequence: TGTGCCAGCAGTTTTAACAGGAAACAGGACAGTGAGCAGTTCTTC. Protein product: CASSFNRKQDSEQFF.

The chain recombines TRBV4-2 with TRBJ1-2, with D unclear. The CDR3 contains 16 residues. Deletions cut 5 bases from V and 2 bases from J, with 18 bases between. Germline CDR1 reads LGHNA; CDR2 reads YNFKEQ. CDR3 bases: TGTGCCAGCAGCTTGGGGTTGGGCAGCTCGAACTATGGCTACACCTTC. It encodes CASSLGLGSSNYGYTF.

The rearrangement uses TRBV19 and TRBJ1-5; D is unclear. With 6 bases removed from V and 1 base from J, the gap between germline ends came to 19 bases. Germline V gene data show CDR1 as LNHDA and CDR2 as SQIVND (reference sequence). The CDR3 totals 17 residues. The CDR3 spells CASRQKDGGGSNQPQHF. In DNA, the CDR3 is TGTGCCAGTAGACAAAAGGACGGCGGTGGGAGCAATCAGCCCCAGCATTTT. The variable domain in full, with the rest retrieved from reference TRBV19 and TRBJ1-5, is DGGITQSPKYLFRKEGQNVTLSCEQNLNHDAMYWYRQDPGQGLRLIYYSQIVNDFQKGDIAEGYSVSREKKESFPLTVTSAQKNPTAFYLCASRQKDGGGSNQPQHFGDGTRLSIL.

This clone was detected only once. The rearrangement uses TRBV6-1 and TRBJ1-1; D is undetermined. Germline CDR1 and CDR2: MNHNS and SASEGT. This CDR3 contains 13 residues. V was trimmed by 1 base and J by 2 bases, leaving 5 bases between them. The CDR3: CASSEVRNTEAFF. In DNA form, the CDR3 reads TGTGCCAGCAGTGAAGTCAGAAACACTGAAGCTTTCTTT.

This clone was recorded only once. The chain joins TRBV5-1 to TRBJ1-1, with 9 positions matching TRBD1. CDR3 size: 14 residues. Per the germline V gene, CDR1 is SGHRS and CDR2 is YFSETQ. Unmatched junction bases numbered 5, after V lost 3 bases and J lost 5 bases. CDR3 region: CASSSTGTGTEAFF. Here the CDR3 DNA reads TGCGCCAGCAGCTCCACCGGGACAGGGACTGAAGCTTTCTTT.

V and J are TRBV11-2 and TRBJ1-2; TRBD1 matches at 8 bases. J was trimmed by 3 bases and V by 5 bases; bases with no gene match: 5. CDR1 and CDR2 from the germline V gene are SGHAT and FQNNGV. The CDR3 loop spans 14 amino acids. The CDR3 sequence is CASSRQGLDYGYTF. DNA for the CDR3: TGTGCCAGCAGCCGACAGGGGTTGGACTATGGCTACACCTTC.

The V call is TRBV29-1, the J call TRBJ2-1, with TRBD2 matching 9 bases. J was trimmed by 1 base and V by 1 base; bases with no gene match: 5. The CDR3 runs 16 residues. Germline values: CDR1 SQVTM, CDR2 ANQGSEA. The CDR3 DNA follows: TGCAGCGTTGAAGGCAAAGCGGGGGGTTCCTACAATGAGCAGTTCTTC. Translated, it gives CSVEGKAGGSYNEQFF.

The rearrangement uses TRBV6-1 and TRBJ1-5, with D unclear. CDR1 and CDR2 from the germline V gene are MNHNS and SASEGT. CDR3 size: 14 residues. With 1 base removed from V and 4 bases from J, the gap between germline ends came to 8 bases. The CDR3 sequence: CASSEGHLNQPQHF. The CDR3 DNA follows: TGTGCCAGCAGTGAAGGGCACTTAAATCAGCCCCAGCATTTT.

The V gene is TRBV4-2, the J gene TRBJ1-1; a weak D match, TRBD1 (5 bases). CDR1 LGHNA and CDR2 YNFKEQ come from the germline V gene. V gave up 4 bases and J gave up 0 bases, with 12 bases separating them. This CDR3 contains 15 residues. CDR3 region: CASSPGGILNTEAFF. DNA for the CDR3: TGTGCCAGCAGCCCCGGGGGGATCCTGAACACTGAAGCTTTCTTT.

The chain recombines TRBV6-6 with TRBJ2-2, with 8 bases that match TRBD1. Looked up from germline, CDR1 is MNHNY and CDR2 is SVGAGI (reference sequence). V shed 6 bases and J 6 bases; nucleotides not matched to a gene: 3. The CDR3 runs to 13 residues. CDR3 region: CASRGQGPGELFF. CDR3 nucleotides: TGTGCCAGCAGAGGACAGGGCCCCGGGGAGCTGTTTTTT.

The chain has TRBV27 and TRBJ2-2; maybe TRBD2 (5 bases). The CDR3 covers 16 residues. Trimming shortened V by 3 bases and J by 6 bases, and 17 bases separated the two germline ends. Germline V gene sequence: CDR1 MNHEY, CDR2 SMNVEV (reference sequence). Here the CDR3 DNA reads TGTGCCAGCAGTTTTGGACTCAGAGGAACCGCCGGGGAGCTGTTTTTT. This translates into CASSFGLRGTAGELFF.

V gene TRBV5-6 combines with J gene TRBJ2-3, with 10 bases fitting TRBD1. The CDR3 contains 15 residues. CDR1 is SGHDT and CDR2 is YYEEEE in the germline V gene. V shed 4 bases and J 5 bases; nucleotides not matched to a gene: 7. Here the CDR3 reads CASSQTGGAEDTQYF. The DNA for the CDR3 is TGTGCCAGCAGCCAGACAGGGGGCGCAGAAGATACGCAGTATTTT.

The V call is TRBV29-1, the J call TRBJ2-2, with 13 bases aligning to TRBD2. This CDR3 has 16 amino acids. The germline gives CDR1 SQVTM, CDR2 ANQGSEA. Trimming at V came to 4 bases and at J to 0 bases, leaving 2 bases not matched to a gene. The CDR3 reads CSVAGTSGTNTGELFF. Here the CDR3 DNA reads TGCAGCGTTGCAGGGACTAGCGGGACGAACACCGGGGAGCTGTTTTTT.

This clone was recorded only once. The chain uses TRBV18 and TRBJ2-4, with 7 bases identical to TRBD2. Germline CDR1 is KGHSH and CDR2 is LQKENI. This CDR3 comprises 19 residues. Trimming at V came to 0 bases and at J to 0 bases, leaving 11 bases not matched to a gene. The CDR3 loop is CASSPPLTGGTIAKNIQYF. CDR3 DNA sequence: TGTGCCAGCTCACCACCGCTTACAGGAGGGACTATAGCCAAAAACATTCAGTACTTC.

The V call is TRBV4-3, the J call TRBJ1-4; D not resolved. Germline loops: CDR1 LGHNA, CDR2 YSLEER. V dropped 0 bases and J dropped 5 bases, with 16 bases sitting between them. This CDR3 is built from 17 residues. For the CDR3, the DNA is TGCGCCAGCAGCCAAGACCCGGTAGGGAGCCAGAATGAAAAACTGTTTTTT. Protein product: CASSQDPVGSQNEKLFF.

The V call is TRBV19, the J call TRBJ2-3, with D perhaps matching TRBD1 or TRBD2 (5 bases each). Per germline, CDR1 LNHDA and CDR2 SQIVND (reference sequence). The ends were cut back, 6 bases at V and 0 bases at J, with 22 bases in the middle. The CDR3 has 18 residues. CDR3 in amino acids: CASSRGIPRGISTDTQYF. The CDR3 nucleotides read TGTGCCAGTAGCCGGGGTATCCCAAGGGGAATCAGCACAGATACGCAGTATTTT. The variable domain in full, with the rest retrieved from reference TRBV19 and TRBJ2-3, is DGGITQSPKYLFRKEGQNVTLSCEQNLNHDAMYWYRQDPGQGLRLIYYSQIVNDFQKGDIAEGYSVSREKKESFPLTVTSAQKNPTAFYLCASSRGIPRGISTDTQYFGPGTRLTVL.

V usage is TRBV2 and J usage is TRBJ2-1; 12 nucleotides agree with TRBD1. This CDR3 contains 18 residues. The germline V gene has CDR1 SNHLY and CDR2 FYNNEI. The junction had 12 bases not matched to a gene; V was cut back by 4 bases and J by 5 bases. The DNA for the CDR3 is TGTGCCAGCAGTGCGCGGGGACAGGGGGCTATAAGCGACAATGAGCAGTTCTTC. This encodes CASSARGQGAISDNEQFF.

This clone was recorded once. This rearrangement joins TRBV11-3 to TRBJ2-3, with D perhaps matching TRBD2 (5 bases). Germline V lookup: CDR1 SGHNT, CDR2 YENEEA. V shed 5 bases and J shed 0 bases, with 12 bases lying between them. CDR3 size: 15 residues. This CDR3 reads CASSPYRGSTDTQYF. The CDR3 bases are TGTGCCAGCAGCCCATACCGCGGGAGCACAGATACGCAGTATTTT.

This chain connects TRBV2 to TRBJ2-7, with 7 bases that match TRBD1. The J segment lost 6 bases and the V segment lost 3 bases, leaving 8 bases of the junction unmatched. CDR1 is SNHLY and CDR2 is FYNNEI in the germline V gene. The CDR3 spans 14 residues. The CDR3 spells CASSDPGTAFEQYF. The CDR3 region has the DNA TGTGCCAGCAGTGACCCTGGGACAGCGTTCGAGCAGTACTTC.

The gene calls are TRBV5-1 and TRBJ2-2; D ambiguous. V shed 0 bases and J shed 1 base, with 10 bases lying between them. The CDR3 sequence is 16 residues long. Per germline, CDR1 SGHRS and CDR2 YFSETQ. CDR3 sequence: CASSLDIAQNTGELFF. The CDR3 DNA is TGCGCCAGCAGCTTGGACATCGCCCAGAACACCGGGGAGCTGTTTTTT.

The chain links TRBV2 to TRBJ2-5, with 7 nucleotides matching TRBD1. Trimming took 3 bases from V and 1 from J; bases not matched to a gene: 5. Germline V gives CDR1 SNHLY, CDR2 FYNNEI. The CDR3 contains 15 residues. In DNA form, the CDR3 reads TGTGCCAGCAGTGAGTTGACAGGGACCCAAGAGACCCAGTACTTC. Its translation: CASSELTGTQETQYF.